The sequence of this T cell receptor beta chain was determined in a study of blood T cell repertoires in COVID-19. Study context: From the United States, Italy and Spain came samples of acute and convalescent COVID-19. PBMCs, B-cell-depleted T cells, or T cells provided the cDNA or gDNA that made up the material.

J lost 2 bases, V lost 4 bases, and 14 bases had no gene match. The germline V gene has CDR1 SEHNR and CDR2 FQNEAQ (reference sequence). This CDR3 comprises 19 residues. Per the study methods: Estimation of nucleated cell counts was performed using reference gene primer amplification. Clones were read by immunoSEQ multiplex PCR, and TCRdb kept only the in-frame ones, dropping some. For V, J and clone size, that table is used; D and trimming come from the DNA. The sample includes 250,000 to 300,000 clones, over 75% seen only once; the top ten take around 12%. The TCR was taken from a woman between 55 and 75 years old with acute or convalescent COVID-19. This chain links TRBV7-9 with TRBJ1-4, with 9 positions matching TRBD1. Material for sequencing was peripheral blood. CDR3 amino acids: CASSSYLRDRESTNEKLFF. In DNA, the CDR3 is TGTGCCAGCAGCTCTTATCTTCGGGACAGGGAAAGTACTAATGAAAAACTGTTTTTT.